Sequencing of this T cell receptor beta chain was carried out in a study of CD4 T cells in relation to SARS-CoV-2 and coronaviruses. Study overall: After 10 to 11 days of antigen culture, PBMC TCR beta CDR3s were sequenced. The negative reference was HIV-1 Nef peptide pool or peptide-free culture.

Libraries were prepared by immunoSEQ multiplex PCR; TCRdb keeps only in-frame clonotypes and omits some of them. The sample carries about 29,000 clones, about three quarters recorded once. General study points: About 65% of donors had memory CD4+ clonotypes crossrecognizing SARS-CoV-2 and common cold coronavirus spike. No donor gave both pre-pandemic and post-infection samples.

CD4+ T cells from unexposed donors were obtained before the COVID-19 pandemic (2011-2018). CD4+ T cells were isolated from the cells after about ten days of culture. Comment on this clone: Its antigen is as yet unknown.

This receptor was taken from a human donor in good health. What was sequenced was CD4+ T cells from PBMCs, cultured in vitro.

CDR3: CASSPEAGAHSLGYGYTF. CDR3 in DNA: TGTGCCAGCAGCCCGGAAGCAGGCGCCCATTCTCTAGGCTATGGCTACACCTTC. J is TRBJ1-2 and V is TRBV5-4; D is unclear. The CDR3 contains 18 residues. The germline V gene has CDR1 SGHNT and CDR2 YYREEE (reference sequence). V lost 4 bases, J lost 4 bases, and 26 bases lay in between. The variable domain in full, with the rest retrieved from reference TRBV5-4 and TRBJ1-2, is ETGVTQSPTHLIKTRGQQVTLRCSSQSGHNTVSWYQQALGQGPQFIFQYYREEENGRGNFPPRFSGLQFPNYSSELNVNALELDDSALYLCASSPEAGAHSLGYGYTFGSGTRLTVV.